This passage covers 19 T cell receptor beta chains from one sample sequenced in a study of cytomegalovirus exposure and HLA in healthy donors. The PCR contained 60 Vbeta and 13 Jbeta primers. Produced via immunoSEQ multiplex PCR; TCRdb's table is partial and in-frame only. The sample consists of 150,000 to 180,000 clones, about four fifths of them appearing once. The specimen sequenced was PBMCs. The receptors here all came from a man aged 18 to 29 in good health and CMV-seronegative.

This clone showed up just a few times. The identical CDR3 is also encoded by other nucleotide sequences in the sample. This chain connects TRBV2 to TRBJ1-1, with no clear D. The CDR3 runs 13 residues. Germline loops: CDR1 SNHLY, CDR2 FYNNEI. Trimming stripped 3 bases from V and 1 base from J, with 6 bases between. The CDR3 loop reads CASSDGRNTEAFF. CDR3 in DNA: TGTGCCAGCAGTGACGGTCGGAACACTGAAGCTTTCTTT.

This rearrangement joins TRBV6-5 to TRBJ2-4; D unresolved. Trimming left V 10 bases short and J 0 bases short, with 16 bases between. The germline CDR1 and CDR2 sequences are MNHEY and SVGAGI. CDR3 length: 15 amino acids. CDR3 nucleotide sequence: TGTGCCATCCCTGTATTTATCCTAGCCAAAAACATTCAGTACTTC. Translated, it gives CAIPVFILAKNIQYF.

This clone was recorded only once. This chain links TRBV13 with TRBJ2-5; tentatively, D is TRBD1 (6 bases). Matching the DNA end better, TRBJ2-7 makes the J call doubtful. CDR1 PRHDT and CDR2 FYEKMQ come from the germline V gene (reference sequence). This CDR3 is built from 15 residues. The CDR3 nucleotides read TGTGCCAGCAGCTTATACCCCCCTGAAGGGGGCGAGCAGTACTTC. Encoded protein: CASSLYPPEGGEQYF.

The chain couples TRBV6-1 to TRBJ2-3, with TRBD2 identical over 9 bases. Losses at the gene ends were 11 bases for V and 0 bases for J; bases not matched to a gene: 6. Germline values: CDR1 MNHNS, CDR2 SASEGT. The CDR3 covers 14 residues. The CDR3: CAVERGASTDTQYF. The DNA for the CDR3 is TGTGCCGTCGAGCGGGGGGCTAGCACAGATACGCAGTATTTT.

The rearrangement joins TRBV19 to TRBJ2-1, with TRBD1 matching 7 bases. CDR3 length equals 13 residues. CDR1 and CDR2 (germline): LNHDA, SQIVND (reference sequence). Unmatched junction bases numbered 5, after V lost 8 bases and J lost 4 bases. CDR3 region: CASRDSPYNEQFF. CDR3 in DNA: TGTGCCAGTCGGGACAGCCCTTACAATGAGCAGTTCTTC.

The rearrangement uses TRBV13 and TRBJ2-5; possible D gene TRBD1, 7 bases. CDR3 length equals 14 residues. Trimming cost V 5 bases and J 9 bases, with 19 bases left between them. Germline CDR1 is PRHDT and CDR2 is FYEKMQ (reference sequence). The CDR3 DNA is TGTGCCAGCAGCCCTTTCCTTACAGGGGAGGCCCAGTACTTC. Residues: CASSPFLTGEAQYF.

With regard to this clone: At the DNA level, this CDR3 is encoded by other sequences in the same sample as well. The CDR3 coding sequence is TGTGCCAGCAGTTACTCCGGACACAGCAATCAGCCCCAGCATTTT. Encoded protein: CASSYSGHSNQPQHF. The genes are TRBV6-5 and TRBJ1-5; tentatively, D is TRBD1 (5 bases). The CDR3 totals 15 residues. In germline, CDR1 is MNHEY, CDR2 SVGAGI. Trimming cost V 0 bases and J 1 base, with 7 bases left between them.

The V call is TRBV5-1, the J call TRBJ1-2; TRBD1 aligns across 10 bases. The CDR3 consists of 16 residues. Germline CDR1 reads SGHRS; CDR2 reads YFSETQ. V shed 4 bases and J 0 bases; nucleotides not matched to a gene: 6. The CDR3 DNA reads TGCGCCAGCAGCATCGGACAGGGGGTGACTAACTATGGCTACACCTTC. It translates to CASSIGQGVTNYGYTF.

On this clone: This same CDR3 is encoded by further DNA sequences in the sample. The genes are TRBV5-4 and TRBJ2-7; maybe TRBD2 (5 bases). This CDR3 is 13 amino acids long. Trimming shortened V by 0 bases and J by 1 base, and 5 bases separated the two germline ends. The germline V gene encodes CDR1 SGHNT and CDR2 YYREEE (reference sequence). For the CDR3, the DNA is TGTGCCAGCAGCTTGGCGGGGTCCTACGAGCAGTACGTC. Protein: CASSLAGSYEQYV.

This chain connects TRBV6-4 to TRBJ1-1; D possibly corresponds to TRBD1 (6 bases). The CDR3 contains 14 residues. Looked up from germline, CDR1 is MRHNA and CDR2 is SNTAGT. V was cut by 5 bases and J by 5 bases, with 15 bases left in between. CDR3 nucleotides: TGTGCCAGCAGTTTAACAGGGATGAGTACTGAAGCTTTCTTT. It yields the protein CASSLTGMSTEAFF.

This chain connects TRBV5-1 to TRBJ1-1; 7 nucleotides agree with TRBD1. Germline V lookup: CDR1 SGHRS, CDR2 YFSETQ. The CDR3 length is 17 residues. The trim removed 0 bases at V and 3 bases at J, leaving 11 bases unmatched. The CDR3 spells CASSLGQGATGHTEAFF. CDR3 nucleotides: TGCGCCAGCAGCTTGGGACAGGGTGCAACAGGGCACACTGAAGCTTTCTTT.

The chain is built from TRBV27 and TRBJ1-5, with D tentatively TRBD1 (6 bases). V shed 4 bases and J shed 2 bases, with 15 bases lying between them. Germline-derived CDR1 and CDR2 are MNHEY and SMNVEV (reference sequence). The CDR3 has 16 amino acids. CDR3: CASSSRGAGGNQPQHF. The CDR3 bases are TGTGCCAGCAGTTCCAGGGGAGCGGGGGGCAATCAGCCCCAGCATTTT.

This clone appeared once. The rearrangement uses TRBV15 and TRBJ1-1; 7 positions agree with TRBD1. V was pared by 3 bases and J by 6 bases, with 10 bases of the junction left unmatched. This CDR3 region has 15 residues. CDR1 is LNHNV, CDR2 YYDKDF, per germline (reference sequence). In DNA, the CDR3 is TGTGCCACCAGCAGCTCACAGGGGATTGGGTCTGAAGCTTTCTTT. It encodes CATSSSQGIGSEAFF.

The chain couples TRBV7-3 to TRBJ2-2, with D tentatively TRBD2 (6 bases). Germline V gene data show CDR1 as SGHTA and CDR2 as FQGTGA. The V and J ends lost 9 bases and 2 bases respectively, with 13 bases between them. This CDR3 has 14 residues. CDR3 amino acids: CASSIGGNTGELFF. CDR3 bases: TGTGCCAGTTCTATCGGGGGAAACACCGGGGAGCTGTTTTTT.

The genes are TRBV6-5 and TRBJ1-4; D is possibly TRBD1 (6 bases). The V gene lost 0 bases and the J gene lost 5 bases, with 10 bases spanning the gap. Germline CDR1 reads MNHEY; CDR2 reads SVGAGI. The CDR3 sequence is 15 residues long. CDR3 sequence: CASSYSEQGNEKLFF. In DNA form, the CDR3 reads TGTGCCAGCAGTTACTCGGAACAGGGAAATGAAAAACTGTTTTTT.

The J gene is TRBJ1-5, the V gene TRBV2; D may be TRBD1 (5 bases). V was shortened by 3 bases and J by 6 bases, with 9 bases between the two germline ends. CDR1 and CDR2 from the germline V gene are SNHLY and FYNNEI. The CDR3 has 13 residues. The CDR3, as DNA: TGTGCCAGCAGTGACAGGGTTCTTCAGCCCCAGCATTTT. Its protein product is CASSDRVLQPQHF.

The J gene is TRBJ2-3, the V gene TRBV28, with 12 bases that match TRBD2. CDR1 MDHEN and CDR2 SYDVKM come from the germline V gene. V was clipped by 3 bases and J by 6 bases; unmatched bases: 4. The CDR3 loop spans 15 amino acids. DNA for the CDR3: TGTGCCAGCAGTTTTGCTAGCGGGGGGGCGGATACGCAGTATTTT. Translation gives CASSFASGGADTQYF.

The chain couples TRBV7-9 to TRBJ1-5; 8 bases map to TRBD1. Trimming cost V 3 bases and J 7 bases; bases outside gene matches: 5. CDR3 length: 14 residues. Germline V gives CDR1 SEHNR, CDR2 FQNEAQ (reference sequence). The CDR3 region has the DNA TGTGCCAGCAGCTTCGGACAGGGCGTCCAGCCCCAGCATTTT. This gives the protein CASSFGQGVQPQHF.

This clone was detected a few times. The chain couples TRBV4-1 to TRBJ2-2, with 10 bases that match TRBD2. The ends lost 4 bases at V and 1 base at J; junction bases unmatched: 3. The CDR3 is 16 residues long. Germline values: CDR1 MGHRA, CDR2 YSYEKL. Here the CDR3 reads CASSLLAGENTGELFF. CDR3 sequence (DNA): TGCGCCAGCAGCCTTCTAGCGGGGGAGAACACCGGGGAGCTGTTTTTT.